This T cell receptor beta chain was documented in a study of blood T cells in healthy people across ages. Study-wide findings and caveats: Age showed a roughly linear inverse relationship with TCR beta diversity per million T cells. Since the PBMCs were unsorted, naive and antigen-experienced cells could not be conclusively compared.

Combining a sample-barcoded 5' primer with a J-beta primer mix, a second PCR ran for 7 to 11 cycles. Via MiXCR, TCRdb re-called the 5' RACE reads, giving one row per CDR3 protein. The sample includes 780,000 or so distinct CDR3 sequences, approximately 25% of them seen just once. The germline V gene encodes CDR1 SQVTM and CDR2 ANQGSEA. V was clipped by 0 bases and J by 4 bases, with 9 bases between them. The CDR3 covers 14 residues. Only a few counts were recorded for this clonotype. Its antigen is undetermined. The data were also submitted as part of a second study, on T cells of mothers and their children. Turning to that study: Samples were provided by three healthy Caucasian mothers and their six children.

The sample taken for sequencing was blood. The V gene is TRBV29-1, the J gene TRBJ1-4; D might be TRBD1 (5 bases). The sequence derives from a boy between 10 and 17 years old in good health. The CDR3 protein is CSVEERDYNEKLFF. CDR3 DNA: TGCAGCGTTGAAGAGCGGGACTATAATGAAAAACTGTTTTTT. Full variable domain (missing parts from reference TRBV29-1 and TRBJ1-4): SAVISQKPSRDICQRGTSLTIQCQVDSQVTMMFWYRQQPGQSLTLIATANQGSEATYESGFVIDKFPISRPNLTFSTLTVSNMSPEDSSIYLCSVEERDYNEKLFFGSGTQLSVL.